The clone carrying this TCR beta chain was observed a few times. Using its own MiXCR run on the RT-PCR reads, TCRdb lists one record per CDR3 protein. The top ten clones hold 6% of a sample with more than 850,000 distinct CDR3 sequences, roughly 18% of them seen once. The data stem from a study of patients and donors after allogeneic stem cell transplantation. Trimming took off 3 bases at V and 2 bases at J, with 8 bases between the two ends. Germline V gives CDR1 SGHDN, CDR2 FVKESK. CDR3 length: 14 residues. Sequencing was carried out using blood, either unsorted or a sorted T cell fraction (not recorded which). The genes are TRBV14 and TRBJ1-3; D is perhaps TRBD1 (6 bases). The receptor's source is a human donor who was either an allogeneic HSCT recipient or a stem cell or donor lymphocyte infusion donor (not recorded which). It is not recorded whose cells these are; they may come from a transplant donor. This chain's CDR3 is CASSHQGTGNTIYF. The CDR3 DNA follows: TGTGCCAGCAGCCATCAGGGGACTGGAAACACCATATATTTT.